The 5 T cell receptor beta chains below all came from one sample that was sequenced in a study of PD-1 blockade in classical Hodgkin lymphoma (dated by TCRdb to the early 2020s). The library was generated by the immunoSEQ multiplex PCR assay. TCRdb took this table from immuneACCESS and kept in-frame rearrangements with V and J called. Such tables lack part of the clones; where checked against another copy, unresolved V genes explain under half of the gap, and the rest is unexplained. This sample gives over 15,000 clones in total; about 76% of them show up just once. The leading ten clones occupy roughly a sixth of the sample. The time point label for this specimen denotes: cycle 2 day 1 (C2D1) of nivolumab. Every trial patient had relapsed after autologous stem cell transplantation, and cohorts A, B and C differed in prior brentuximab vedotin exposure. The sample consisted of peripheral blood mononuclear cells (PBMCs), taken before the second cycle of nivolumab. The receptors here all came from a human donor with classical Hodgkin lymphoma.

This clone was found once. This chain's CDR3 is CAISEDRLYGYTF. CDR3 bases: TGTGCCATCAGTGAGGACAGATTGTATGGCTACACCTTC. The genes are TRBV10-3 and TRBJ1-2, with D perhaps matching TRBD1 (5 bases). Trimming pared 2 bases from V and 5 bases from J, leaving 9 bases between. CDR1 ENHRY and CDR2 SYGVKD come from the germline V gene. CDR3 length equals 13 residues.

This chain uses TRBV6-5 with TRBJ1-2; TRBD1 agrees at 8 bases. Germline CDR1 reads MNHEY; CDR2 reads SVGAGI. CDR3 size: 16 residues. V trimming: 4 bases; J trimming: 8 bases; junction bases outside the gene matches: 15. This CDR3 is CASSSTLINRGEGYTF. The DNA for the CDR3 is TGTGCCAGCAGTTCCACCCTGATAAACAGGGGGGAAGGCTACACCTTC.

This clone is medium-sized. The chain uses TRBV9 and TRBJ1-4; D gene unclear. CDR1 is SGDLS, CDR2 YYNGEE, per germline. Trimming stripped 3 bases from V and 0 bases from J, with 9 bases between. The CDR3 is made up of 15 amino acids. CDR3 sequence (DNA): TGTGCCAGCAGCGAGTGGGGAGCAACTAATGAAAAACTGTTTTTT. Residues: CASSEWGATNEKLFF. Drawing the rest from reference TRBV9 and TRBJ1-4, the complete variable domain is DSGVTQTPKHLITATGQRVTLRCSPRSGDLSVYWYQQSLDQGLQFLIQYYNGEERAKGNILERFSAQQFPDLHSELNLSSLELGDSALYFCASSEWGATNEKLFFGSGTQLSVL.

This clone appeared a single time. This chain uses TRBV6-5 with TRBJ1-2; D is ambiguous. The V gene's germline CDR1 is MNHEY and CDR2 SVGAGI. This CDR3 region has 14 residues. With 2 bases removed from V and 4 bases from J, the gap between germline ends came to 11 bases. The CDR3 DNA reads TGTGCCAGCAGTTACAACAGAGGGCTCTATGGCTACACCTTC. Translation: CASSYNRGLYGYTF.

The chain recombines TRBV19 with TRBJ1-1, with D perhaps TRBD1 (6 bases). This CDR3 spans 15 amino acids. V gave up 6 bases and J gave up 2 bases, with 16 bases separating them. Per the germline V gene, CDR1 is LNHDA and CDR2 is SQIVND (reference sequence). CDR3 coding DNA: TGTGCCAGTAGAAAACTAAGGACAGTCAACACTGAAGCTTTCTTT. This translates into CASRKLRTVNTEAFF.